This T cell receptor beta chain appears in the sequencing data of a study of T-cell memory formation after mild COVID-19. Study context: Clusters were largely donor specific.

Germline loops: CDR1 SEHNR, CDR2 FQNEAQ (reference sequence). CDR3 length: 14 residues. J lost 4 bases, V lost 6 bases, and 6 bases had no gene match. Findings and limits, study-wide: Researchers could not confirm that second-wave clones peaking on day 37 targeted SARS-CoV-2. Pre-infection memory showed some responding clones, and this suggested that cross-reactive memory joined.

This clonotype has a handful of counts. Its target is not known. TCRdb reprocessed the 5' RACE reads with MiXCR, giving one entry per CDR3 protein. This sample has some 450,000 distinct CDR3 sequences, with 20% found just once. This TCR derives from an adult woman who had mild COVID-19 (a few samples of this study predate the infection). Cell type and time point are not known. The chain recombines TRBV7-9 with TRBJ2-1; 7 nucleotides agree with TRBD2. Sequencing was done on a sample of PBMCs or a T cell subset sorted from them (not recorded which). The CDR3 reads CASSPGGLYNEQFF. The CDR3 DNA reads as TGTGCCAGCAGTCCGGGGGGACTTTACAATGAGCAGTTCTTC.